These 3 T cell receptor beta chains were all obtained from the same sample, sequenced in a study of shared clonotypes between healthy human individuals (dated by TCRdb to about 2020). Receptors were amplified or captured by the immunoSEQ multiplex PCR assay. The source is immuneACCESS, and TCRdb retained only in-frame sequences with V and J called. Part of the clones is not carried over; for the studies checked, unresolved V genes explain less than half of this, and the remainder is unexplained. The sample table records about 490,000 clones; less than 80% of these occur just once. The top ten hold about an eighth of the sample. The sample was PBMCs. The source of these receptors is a woman aged 40 to 50 in good health. Some clones in this sample may be carry-over from other donors' samples.

The chain carries TRBV10-3 and TRBJ1-5, with 9 nucleotides matching TRBD1. CDR1 is ENHRY and CDR2 is SYGVKD in the germline V gene. The V and J ends lost 8 bases and 5 bases, in that order; junction bases with no gene match: 4. CDR3 length: 13 residues. The chain's CDR3 is CAIATGGDQPQHF. The CDR3 bases are TGTGCCATCGCGACAGGGGGAGATCAGCCCCAGCATTTT.

The rearrangement uses TRBV2 and TRBJ2-1; possibly TRBD2 for D (6 bases). Trimming took off 6 bases at V and 7 bases at J, with 19 bases between the two ends. Germline assignment: CDR1 SNHLY and CDR2 FYNNEI. CDR3 length: 15 amino acids. For the CDR3, the DNA is TGTGCCAGCAGCGTCGGGGGTCAGGCTTTGAATGAGCAGTTCTTC. Translation: CASSVGGQALNEQFF.

The gene calls are TRBV6-5 and TRBJ1-1; D not certain. Germline CDR1 reads MNHEY; CDR2 reads SVGAGI. V gave up 7 bases and J gave up 3 bases, with 9 bases separating them. The CDR3 contains 12 residues. CDR3 loop: CASKEGHTEAFF. The CDR3 coding sequence is TGTGCCAGCAAGGAAGGGCACACTGAAGCTTTCTTT.